One sample yielded the 5 T cell receptor beta chains listed below, sequenced in a study of Graves' ophthalmopathy and Graves' hyperthyroidism (dated 2018 in TCRdb). These reads were obtained on an Illumina HiSeq 2000. For repertoire sequencing, TCR beta CDR3 regions were amplified from RNA transcripts. The first round was an RT-PCR using HTBI primers with the Qiagen OneStep RT-PCR kit, and this first round was followed by a second-round multiplex PCR, then size selection and purification. Starting from the raw public reads, TCRdb applied fastp trimming at Q25, assembled clones with MiXCR and retained in-frame beta chains. Entries are consolidated by CDR3 protein sequence, retaining the most common genes and DNA. The sample has about 1.2 million distinct CDR3 sequences on record, roughly 35% of them singletons. The ten most abundant clones make up 8.5% to 14% of the sample. Sequencing was carried out using peripheral blood or thyroid tissue (not recorded which). Receptors originate from an adult man with Graves' hyperthyroidism.

J is TRBJ1-1 and V is TRBV29-1; D gene ambiguous. In germline, CDR1 is SQVTM, CDR2 ANQGSEA. Trimming pared 0 bases from V and 0 bases from J, leaving 11 bases between. The CDR3 contains 15 residues. DNA of the CDR3: TGCAGCGTTGAAGATCAGGATGGCATGAACACTGAAGCTTTCTTT. Protein: CSVEDQDGMNTEAFF.

At least ten counts were recorded for this clonotype. V and J are TRBV2 and TRBJ1-5; D possibly corresponds to TRBD1 (6 bases). The CDR3 sequence is 13 residues long. Trimming took off 5 bases at V and 11 bases at J, with 16 bases between the two ends. Germline CDR1 reads SNHLY; CDR2 reads FYNNEI. DNA of the CDR3: TGTGCCAGCAGTAGGACAGAACCCGGGGCCCAGCATTTT. This encodes CASSRTEPGAQHF.

This clonotype was seen ten or more times. This chain joins TRBV6-5 and TRBJ1-2, with 7 bases matching TRBD1. The J segment lost 1 base and the V segment lost 6 bases, leaving 8 bases of the junction unmatched. Germline CDR1 reads MNHEY; CDR2 reads SVGAGI. This CDR3 region has 15 residues. This chain's CDR3 is CASSKRQGLNYGYTF. The CDR3 region has the DNA TGTGCCAGCAGCAAAAGACAGGGCCTTAACTATGGCTACACCTTC.

Turning to this clonotype: One end of the junction fails to match germline, which may point to a read error. This rearrangement joins TRBV4-3 to TRBJ2-6; a weak D match, TRBD1 (5 bases). Germline lookup yields CDR1 LGHNA and CDR2 YSLEER. The CDR3 is 15 amino acids. The CDR3 here is CASSQGSFGANVMTF. CDR3 nucleotides: TGCGCCAGCAGCCAAGGTTCATTTGGGGCCAACGTCATGACTTTC.

This clonotype turned up a few times. The chain uses TRBV12-3 or TRBV12-4 and TRBJ1-2, with D possibly being TRBD1 (6 bases). CDR3 size: 14 residues. V lost 6 bases and J lost 8, with 19 bases in between. As DNA, the CDR3 is TGTGCCAGCAGGTCCGGGACAAGCTCCCCGGGCTACACCTTC. Its translation: CASRSGTSSPGYTF.